This passage covers 22 T cell receptor beta chains from one sample sequenced in a study of metastatic and nonmetastatic thyroid tumors (dated by TCRdb to the early 2020s). The method was PCR. Sequencing relied on an Illumina HiSeq 4000. The public reads were reanalyzed by TCRdb: fastp trimming at Q25, MiXCR alignment, in-frame beta chains only. This sample lists 45,000 to 55,000 clones; approximately 26% were detected once. The ten largest clones represent approximately 3.5% of the sample. Before undergoing thyroid surgery, none of the patients had been given any kind of treatment. The specimen sequenced was blood. These receptors originate from a male donor with papillary thyroid cancer or a benign thyroid nodule (not recorded which). Some clones in this sample may be carry-over from other donors' samples.

This clone has a count of ten or more. A read error may be the cause here, since a much bigger clone is one base away. This CDR3 is also generated by other DNA sequences in the sample. The chain recombines TRBV5-1 with TRBJ2-7; D possibly corresponds to TRBD2 (5 bases). The CDR3 spans 13 residues. CDR1 is SGHRS, CDR2 YFSETQ, per germline. CDR3 DNA: TGTGCCAGCAGCTCACTAGGATCCTACGAGCAGTACTTC. This encodes CASSSLGSYEQYF. Full variable domain (remainder filled in from reference TRBV5-1 and TRBJ2-7): KAGVTQTPRYLIKTRGQQVTLSCSPISGHRSVSWYQQTPGQGLQFLFEYFSETQRNKGNFPGRFSGRQFSNSRSEMNVSTLELGDSALYLCASSSLGSYEQYFGPGTRLTVT.

In its sample, this clone was seen many times. The CDR3 DNA reads TGTGCCACCAGTGATTCCCGGGACAGGGGAGATGAAAAACTGTTTTTT. This codes for CATSDSRDRGDEKLFF. V and J are TRBV24-1 and TRBJ1-4; 10 bases map to TRBD1. CDR1 is KGHDR and CDR2 is SFDVKD in the germline V gene. The CDR3 is made up of 16 amino acids. J gave up 6 bases and V 2 bases, and 5 bases lay outside the gene matches.

This clone was detected ten times or more. The V call is TRBV3-1, the J call TRBJ1-3; TRBD1 might be the D (5 bases). V was cut by 4 bases and J by 3 bases, with 19 bases left in between. The length of the CDR3 is 17 residues. From germline, CDR1 is LGHDT and CDR2 YNNKEL (reference sequence). The CDR3 DNA sequence: TGTGCCAGCAGCCGGGGGAATGAGGGAACTTATGGAAACACCATATATTTT. This encodes CASSRGNEGTYGNTIYF. The whole variable domain, remainder taken from reference TRBV3-1 and TRBJ1-3, is DTAVSQTPKYLVTQMGNDKSIKCEQNLGHDTMYWYKQDSKKFLKIMFSYNNKELIINETVPNRFSPKSPDKAHLNLHINSLELGDSAVYFCASSRGNEGTYGNTIYFGEGSWLTVV.

This clone was seen repeatedly, ten times or more. J is TRBJ2-7 and V is TRBV20-1; TRBD2 might be the D (6 bases). This CDR3 is 14 amino acids long. CDR1 DFQATT and CDR2 SNEGSKA come from the germline V gene (reference sequence). For the CDR3, the DNA is TGCAGCCCCAAGAGGGCGGGGAACCTCTACGAGCAGTACTTC. Translating it yields CSPKRAGNLYEQYF.

This clone was counted many times. The gene calls are TRBV27 and TRBJ2-1; D not certain. V gave up 6 bases and J gave up 1 base, with 10 bases separating them. This CDR3 region has 14 residues. Germline V gives CDR1 MNHEY, CDR2 SMNVEV (reference sequence). CDR3 protein: CASSPGPSYNEQFF. The CDR3, as DNA: TGTGCCAGCAGCCCAGGTCCGTCCTACAATGAGCAGTTCTTC.

This clone was seen many times. The rearrangement joins TRBV2 to TRBJ2-1; a weak D match, TRBD1 (6 bases). V lost 3 bases and J 6 bases, leaving 18 bases between the germline ends. The CDR3 has 16 amino acids. Germline V gene lookup returns CDR1 SNHLY and CDR2 FYNNEI. CDR3: CASSDSQGKGVNEQFF. The CDR3 coding sequence is TGTGCCAGCAGTGATTCTCAGGGGAAGGGGGTCAATGAGCAGTTCTTC.

The chain carries TRBV10-3 and TRBJ2-3; 8 bases are shared with TRBD2. The CDR3 extends over 19 amino acids. The V segment lost 8 bases and the J segment 5 bases; nucleotides outside the gene matches: 24. The V gene's germline CDR1 is ENHRY and CDR2 SYGVKD. The CDR3 here is CAISLRVNRAGELIDTQYF. Here the CDR3 DNA reads TGTGCCATCTCTCTCAGGGTAAACCGAGCGGGAGAATTGATAGATACGCAGTATTTT.

Many counts were recorded for this clone. This sequence joins TRBV29-1 and TRBJ2-3; 7 bases line up with TRBD2. The germline V gene encodes CDR1 SQVTM and CDR2 ANQGSEA. V trimming: 1 base; J trimming: 5 bases; junction bases outside the gene matches: 9. The CDR3 sequence is 15 residues long. CDR3 protein: CSVEATGGTGDTQYF. In nucleotides, the CDR3 is TGCAGCGTTGAAGCGACGGGAGGCACGGGAGATACGCAGTATTTT.

This clone has a count of ten or more. The rearrangement joins TRBV20-1 to TRBJ2-1; 7 positions agree with TRBD2. Germline CDR1 reads DFQATT; CDR2 reads SNEGSKA (reference sequence). With 3 bases clipped from V and 4 bases from J, the junction kept 6 bases outside the gene matches. The CDR3 spans 14 residues. CDR3 nucleotide sequence: TGCAGTGCTAGTGTGAGCGGGGAGTACAATGAGCAGTTCTTC. Its protein is CSASVSGEYNEQFF.

This clone was counted a few times. V is TRBV6-9 and J is TRBJ2-7, with 13 bases lining up with TRBD2. The CDR3 extends over 15 amino acids. The germline CDR1 and CDR2 sequences are MNHGY and SVAAGI. The V segment lost 7 bases and the J segment 4 bases; nucleotides outside the gene matches: 7. CDR3 region: CASTRTSGSSYEQYF. The CDR3 DNA is TGTGCCAGCACTCGGACTAGCGGGAGTTCTTACGAGCAGTACTTC.

Ten or more counts support this clone. The chain carries TRBV19 and TRBJ2-2; D is undetermined. Germline V gives CDR1 LNHDA, CDR2 SQIVND (reference sequence). Trimming left V 3 bases short and J 6 bases short, with 8 bases between. The CDR3 runs 13 residues. Here the CDR3 DNA reads TGTGCCAGTAGTATCTCGGGTCCCGGGGAGCTGTTTTTT. This sequence encodes CASSISGPGELFF.

The table lists this clone with many counts. The V gene is TRBV5-4, the J gene TRBJ2-7, with a tentative D call TRBD2 (7 bases). V lost 3 bases and J 0 bases, leaving 22 bases between the germline ends. This CDR3 region has 18 residues. Germline V gene lookup returns CDR1 SGHNT and CDR2 YYREEE (reference sequence). The CDR3 loop is CASSSGTSGGQSSYEQYF. The CDR3, as DNA: TGTGCCAGCAGCTCTGGCACCTCCGGGGGGCAGAGCTCCTACGAGCAGTACTTC.

V gene TRBV7-3 combines with J gene TRBJ2-5, with TRBD2 matching over 10 bases. The V gene end was trimmed by 2 bases and the J gene end by 7 bases; junction bases not matched to a gene: 4. The CDR3 is 14 amino acids. The V gene's germline CDR1 is SGHTA and CDR2 FQGTGA. CDR3 protein: CASSLSSGRGTQYF. The DNA of the CDR3 is TGTGCCAGCAGCTTATCTAGCGGGAGAGGGACCCAGTACTTC.

This chain links TRBV4-2 with TRBJ1-1; 9 bases match TRBD1. The CDR3 is 14 amino acids. Looked up from germline, CDR1 is LGHNA and CDR2 is YNFKEQ. Trimming at V came to 6 bases and at J to 1 base, leaving 3 bases not matched to a gene. Here the CDR3 reads CASRQGQGNTEAFF. DNA for the CDR3: TGTGCCAGCAGACAGGGACAGGGGAACACTGAAGCTTTCTTT.

The sample holds many counts of this clone. V usage is TRBV5-5 and J usage is TRBJ2-7; TRBD1 matches at 7 bases. The CDR3 loop spans 15 amino acids. The junction had 7 bases not matched to a gene; V was cut back by 2 bases and J by 2 bases. The germline V gene has CDR1 SGHKS and CDR2 YYEKEE (reference sequence). The CDR3 spells CASSFSAGGPYEQYF. The DNA of the CDR3 is TGTGCCAGCAGCTTTTCGGCAGGGGGTCCCTACGAGCAGTACTTC. The complete variable domain, with remaining parts taken from reference TRBV5-5 and TRBJ2-7, reads DAGVTQSPTHLIKTRGQQVTLRCSPISGHKSVSWYQQVLGQGPQFIFQYYEKEERGRGNFPDRFSARQFPNYSSELNVNALLLGDSALYLCASSFSAGGPYEQYFGPGTRLTVT.

V is TRBV24-1 and J is TRBJ2-7; D remains unclear. V lost 9 bases, J lost 1 base, and 12 bases lay in between. Germline V gene sequence: CDR1 KGHDR, CDR2 SFDVKD. The CDR3 runs 13 residues. CDR3 nucleotides: TGTGCCACCGGGTCTCGAGATTCCTACGAGCAGTACTTC. Translated, it gives CATGSRDSYEQYF.

This chain connects TRBV6-2 or TRBV6-3 to TRBJ1-5, with unresolved D. The CDR3 is 13 residues long. V lost 8 bases and J lost 3, with 11 bases in between. CDR1 MNHEY and CDR2 SVGEGT come from the germline V gene. CDR3 residues: CASRPQFNQPQHF. In nucleotides, the CDR3 is TGTGCCAGCCGCCCCCAGTTCAATCAGCCCCAGCATTTT.

J is TRBJ1-1 and V is TRBV5-1, with a tentative D call TRBD1 (5 bases). The V end lost 5 bases, the J end lost 1 base, and 15 bases lay between the germline ends. The CDR3 length is 15 residues. Germline V gene lookup returns CDR1 SGHRS and CDR2 YFSETQ. In DNA form, the CDR3 reads TGCGCCAGCAGTTCCTCCTCGGGGCCGAACACTGAAGCTTTCTTT. Its translation: CASSSSSGPNTEAFF.

The sample holds a few counts of this clone. The V call is TRBV6-5, the J call TRBJ2-4; possibly TRBD1 or TRBD2 for D (5 bases each). Germline CDR1 MNHEY, CDR2 SVGAGI. CDR3 length: 17 amino acids. Trimming took 2 bases from V and 8 from J, leaving 22 bases between them. The CDR3 coding sequence is TGTGCCAGCAGTTACGGGGCGGGTGATTCATGGGTGGACATTCAGTACTTC. It yields the protein CASSYGAGDSWVDIQYF.

Turning to this clone: The junction departs from germline at one end; a sequencing error may be responsible. This chain connects TRBV20-1 to TRBJ2-7; the D is unclear. The CDR3 has 14 residues. The germline gives CDR1 DFQATT, CDR2 SNEGSKA (reference sequence). The DNA for the CDR3 is TGCAGTGCCAGAGATCCCAGCTCTTCCTACGAGCAGTACTTC. It encodes CSARDPSSSYEQYF.

This clone was recorded at least ten times. This chain joins TRBV7-9 and TRBJ1-2; no firm D call. The germline CDR1 and CDR2 sequences are SEHNR and FQNEAQ (reference sequence). The germline V and J ends were trimmed by 2 bases and 0 bases, with 4 bases remaining between them. The CDR3 has 13 amino acids. The CDR3 bases are TGTGCCAGCAGCTTATCAGCTAACTATGGCTACACCTTC. This encodes CASSLSANYGYTF.

At least ten counts were recorded for this clone. V gene TRBV3-1 combines with J gene TRBJ2-5, with D tentatively TRBD1 (6 bases). Germline CDR1 is LGHDT and CDR2 is YNNKEL (reference sequence). This CDR3 contains 15 residues. Trimming removed 1 base from V and 5 bases from J, with 14 bases in between. The CDR3 here is CASSQVGGPRETQYF. CDR3 DNA: TGTGCCAGCAGCCAAGTAGGGGGACCGAGGGAGACCCAGTACTTC.